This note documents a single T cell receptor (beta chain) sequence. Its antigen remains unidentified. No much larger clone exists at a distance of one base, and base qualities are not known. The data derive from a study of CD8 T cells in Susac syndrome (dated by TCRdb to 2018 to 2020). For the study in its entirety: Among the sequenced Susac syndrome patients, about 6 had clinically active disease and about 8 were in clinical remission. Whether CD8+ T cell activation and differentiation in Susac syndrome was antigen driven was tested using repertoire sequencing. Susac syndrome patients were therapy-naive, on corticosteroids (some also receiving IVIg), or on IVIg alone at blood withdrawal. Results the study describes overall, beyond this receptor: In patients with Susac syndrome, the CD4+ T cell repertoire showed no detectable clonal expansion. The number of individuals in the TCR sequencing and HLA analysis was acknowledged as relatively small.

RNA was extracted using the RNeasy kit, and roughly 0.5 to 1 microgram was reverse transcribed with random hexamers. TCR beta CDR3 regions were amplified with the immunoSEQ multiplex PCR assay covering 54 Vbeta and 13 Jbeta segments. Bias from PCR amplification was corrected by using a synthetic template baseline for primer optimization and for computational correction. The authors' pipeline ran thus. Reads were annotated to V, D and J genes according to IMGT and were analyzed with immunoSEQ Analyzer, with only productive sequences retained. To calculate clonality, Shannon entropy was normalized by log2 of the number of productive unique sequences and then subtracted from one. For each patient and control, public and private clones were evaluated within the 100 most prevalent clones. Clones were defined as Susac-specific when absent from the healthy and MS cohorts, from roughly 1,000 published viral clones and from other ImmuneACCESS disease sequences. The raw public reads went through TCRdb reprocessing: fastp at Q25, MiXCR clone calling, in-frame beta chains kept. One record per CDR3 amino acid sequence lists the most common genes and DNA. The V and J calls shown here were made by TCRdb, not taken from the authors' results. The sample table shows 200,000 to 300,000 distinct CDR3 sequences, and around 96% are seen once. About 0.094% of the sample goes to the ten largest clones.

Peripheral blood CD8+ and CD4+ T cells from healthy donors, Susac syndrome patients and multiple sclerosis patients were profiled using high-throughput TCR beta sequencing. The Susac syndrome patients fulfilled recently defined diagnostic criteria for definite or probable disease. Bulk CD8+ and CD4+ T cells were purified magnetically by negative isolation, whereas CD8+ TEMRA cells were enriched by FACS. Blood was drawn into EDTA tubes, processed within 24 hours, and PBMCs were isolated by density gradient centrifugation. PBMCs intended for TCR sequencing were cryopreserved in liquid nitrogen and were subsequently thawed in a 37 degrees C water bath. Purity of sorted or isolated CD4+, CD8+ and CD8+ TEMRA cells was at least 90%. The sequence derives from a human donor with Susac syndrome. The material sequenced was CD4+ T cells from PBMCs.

This receptor carries the CDR3 CSGQFGNTIYF. The base sequence is TGCAGTGGACAGTTTGGAAACACCATATATTTT. The chain is made from TRBV20-1 and TRBJ1-3; the D gene is perhaps TRBD1, from 5 matching bases. From the cysteine up to the phenylalanine, the CDR3 has a length of 11 residues. Only the CDR3 part of the read is kept: 33 bases, read in frame from the first base. V is reduced by 7 bases and J by 3 bases, leaving a spacing of 7 bases between them. The germline V gene encodes CDR1 DFQATT and CDR2 SNEGSKA (reference sequence).